The 25 T cell receptor beta chains below all came from one sample that was sequenced in a study of OX40 agonist ivuxolimab in advanced cancers. Sequencing was performed with immunoSEQ multiplex PCR; in TCRdb, only in-frame clones are kept and a portion is missing. Altogether about 100,000 clones are present, approximately 90% being singletons, with the ten largest covering roughly 0.53%. The sample was CD4+ or CD8+ T cells sorted from blood, taken in a trial of the OX40 agonist ivuxolimab. Source of these receptors: an adult with an advanced solid tumor such as melanoma, head and neck, liver or kidney cancer.

This chain uses TRBV25-1 with TRBJ2-1, with 7 bases fitting TRBD2. The CDR3 covers 15 residues. Per germline, CDR1 MGHDK and CDR2 SYGVNS. This CDR3 is CAQRLAANSYNEQFF. As DNA, the CDR3 is TGTGCTCAGCGTCTAGCGGCTAACTCCTACAATGAGCAGTTCTTC.

This clone was seen just once. The chain has TRBV30 and TRBJ2-7; 9 bases are a match to TRBD1. The germline gives CDR1 GTSNPN, CDR2 SVGIG (reference sequence). CDR3 length equals 12 residues. V lost 4 bases, J lost 4 bases, and 2 bases stayed unmatched. DNA for the CDR3: TGTGCCTGGAACAGGGGGCAATACGAGCAGTACTTC. As protein: CAWNRGQYEQYF.

The gene calls are TRBV6-5 and TRBJ2-3, with 7 bases fitting TRBD1. The germline V gene encodes CDR1 MNHEY and CDR2 SVGAGI. The V and J ends lost 5 bases and 1 base, in that order; junction bases with no gene match: 6. The CDR3 runs 15 residues. In nucleotides, the CDR3 is TGTGCCAGCAGTCTGACAGGGAAGGGCACAGATACGCAGTATTTT. Translation: CASSLTGKGTDTQYF.

The V and J genes are TRBV5-6 and TRBJ2-5; possibly TRBD1 for D (6 bases). This CDR3 comprises 13 residues. CDR1 is SGHDT, CDR2 YYEEEE, per germline. Trimming took off 1 base at V and 5 bases at J, with 9 bases between the two ends. The CDR3 DNA is TGTGCCAGCAGCTTGTCAGGGGTTGAGACCCAGTACTTC. Translation: CASSLSGVETQYF. The variable domain in full, completed from reference TRBV5-6 and TRBJ2-5, reads DAGVTQSPTHLIKTRGQQVTLRCSPKSGHDTVSWYQQALGQGPQFIFQYYEEEERQRGNFPDRFSGHQFPNYSSELNVNALLLGDSALYLCASSLSGVETQYFGPGTRLLVL.

The chain links TRBV19 to TRBJ1-1; possible D gene TRBD1, 6 bases. Germline V gene data show CDR1 as LNHDA and CDR2 as SQIVND (reference sequence). Trimming pared 4 bases from V and 3 bases from J, leaving 15 bases between. CDR3 length: 15 residues. The CDR3 nucleotides are TGTGCCAGTAGTACCTCTCTGACAGGTGACACTGAAGCTTTCTTT. This codes for CASSTSLTGDTEAFF.

This chain uses TRBV29-1 with TRBJ2-7; D is possibly TRBD1 (5 bases). This CDR3 region has 15 residues. Germline V gene lookup returns CDR1 SQVTM and CDR2 ANQGSEA. V was shortened by 3 bases and J by 0 bases, with 15 bases between the two germline ends. CDR3 nucleotides: TGCAGCGTTGATGCACCTAGGGGTAGCTCCTACGAGCAGTACTTC. Its protein product is CSVDAPRGSSYEQYF.

The J gene is TRBJ2-5, the V gene TRBV5-1; tentatively, D is TRBD2 (5 bases). Trimming took 4 bases from V and 5 from J, leaving 18 bases between them. CDR1 is SGHRS, CDR2 YFSETQ, per germline. This CDR3 contains 15 residues. CDR3 sequence (DNA): TGCGCCAGCAGCCTCCGGCCGGGGTTAGGCGAGACCCAGTACTTC. Its translation: CASSLRPGLGETQYF.

V and J are TRBV4-3 and TRBJ2-3; perhaps TRBD1 as D (6 bases). Trimming pared 0 bases from V and 5 bases from J, leaving 15 bases between. This CDR3 comprises 16 residues. The germline CDR1 and CDR2 sequences are LGHNA and YSLEER. The CDR3: CASSQDYTGWKDTQYF. In nucleotides, the CDR3 is TGCGCCAGCAGCCAAGATTACACAGGGTGGAAAGATACGCAGTATTTT.

The gene calls are TRBV5-1 and TRBJ1-2; D is undetermined. V was trimmed by 5 bases and J by 4 bases, leaving 12 bases between them. The CDR3 is made up of 13 amino acids. Per germline, CDR1 SGHRS and CDR2 YFSETQ. Here the CDR3 reads CASSPDGPYGYTF. The CDR3 coding sequence is TGCGCCAGCAGTCCCGACGGACCCTATGGCTACACCTTC.

The chain uses TRBV4-2 and TRBJ2-5; 8 bases fit TRBD2. From germline, CDR1 is LGHNA and CDR2 YNFKEQ. The V segment lost 3 bases and the J segment 2 bases; nucleotides outside the gene matches: 17. The CDR3 consists of 19 residues. CDR3 sequence: CASSQTGTRGRLGQETQYF. The CDR3 DNA is TGTGCCAGCAGCCAGACCGGGACTAGGGGTCGTTTGGGGCAAGAGACCCAGTACTTC.

This chain uses TRBV28 with TRBJ2-3; TRBD2 agrees at 8 bases. V gave up 6 bases and J gave up 1 base; unmatched junction bases: 15. This CDR3 spans 18 amino acids. From germline, CDR1 is MDHEN and CDR2 SYDVKM. The DNA for the CDR3 is TGTGCCAGCAGCCCCCTCGGAGGAGAAGCGGGAGGCACAGATACGCAGTATTTT. Amino acids: CASSPLGGEAGGTDTQYF.

Concerning this clone: Other DNA sequences within the sample encode an identical CDR3. The chain links TRBV7-2 to TRBJ2-1; weak D call: TRBD1 (6 bases). The CDR3 contains 14 residues. Germline CDR1 SGHTA, CDR2 FQGNSA. The V end was cut by 3 bases, the J end by 0 bases, with 6 bases between. The CDR3 reads CASSFRGSYNEQFF. CDR3 coding DNA: TGTGCCAGCAGCTTCAGGGGCTCCTACAATGAGCAGTTCTTC.

The CDR3 loop reads CARSFICRLIPAYEQYF. The CDR3 DNA follows: TGTGCCAGAAGCTTCATTTGCAGGCTTATACCGGCCTACGAGCAGTACTTC. The V call is TRBV7-5, the J call TRBJ2-7; the table's D gene call, TRBD1, was not cross checked with the DNA. TRBV7-5 is marked as a pseudogene. The CDR3 is 17 amino acids.

The CDR3 DNA reads as TGTGCCAGCACCCCCCGGGCTAGCGGGTTTAGCACAGATACGCAGTATTTT. Encoded protein: CASTPRASGFSTDTQYF. The chain has TRBV28 and TRBJ2-3, with 8 bases fitting TRBD2. Looked up from germline, CDR1 is MDHEN and CDR2 is SYDVKM. V shed 7 bases and J 0 bases; nucleotides not matched to a gene: 12. This CDR3 spans 17 amino acids.

This rearrangement joins TRBV10-2 to TRBJ2-3; TRBD1 aligns across 10 bases. V lost 4 bases to trimming and J lost 4 bases; unmatched junction nucleotides: 5. This CDR3 spans 15 amino acids. Per germline, CDR1 WSHSY and CDR2 SAAADI. DNA of the CDR3: TGCGCCAGCAGTGCCCGGGACAGGGGAGCAGATACGCAGTATTTT. It specifies CASSARDRGADTQYF.

The chain recombines TRBV19 with TRBJ2-7, with 9 bases aligning to TRBD1. Per germline, CDR1 LNHDA and CDR2 SQIVND (reference sequence). The V gene end was trimmed by 7 bases and the J gene end by 3 bases; junction bases not matched to a gene: 10. The CDR3 consists of 15 residues. CDR3 loop: CASTLDRDRVYEQYF. In DNA form, the CDR3 reads TGTGCCAGTACCCTCGATCGGGACAGGGTCTACGAGCAGTACTTC.

This clone was seen a handful of times. The chain joins TRBV27 to TRBJ1-2, with 8 bases aligning to TRBD1. With 5 bases clipped from V and 1 base from J, the junction kept 3 bases outside the gene matches. Germline assignment: CDR1 MNHEY and CDR2 SMNVEV (reference sequence). This CDR3 has 14 residues. The CDR3 here is CASSADRVNYGYTF. The DNA of the CDR3 is TGTGCCAGCAGTGCGGACAGGGTTAACTATGGCTACACCTTC.

This clone was observed once. J is TRBJ1-6 and V is TRBV9; unclear D gene. Germline assignment: CDR1 SGDLS and CDR2 YYNGEE. V lost 5 bases to trimming and J lost 8 bases, with 8 bases between them. This CDR3 is 12 amino acids long. The CDR3 nucleotides are TGTGCCAGCAGGTCGATAGATTCACCCCTCCACTTT. Translation: CASRSIDSPLHF.

This rearrangement joins TRBV28 to TRBJ1-1; D is perhaps TRBD1 (6 bases). Trimming took off 8 bases at V and 8 bases at J, with 21 bases between the two ends. Germline V gene data show CDR1 as MDHEN and CDR2 as SYDVKM. This CDR3 region has 14 residues. CDR3 region: CASGSIGGRKEAFF. The CDR3 DNA reads TGTGCCAGCGGATCAATCGGGGGGCGGAAAGAAGCTTTCTTT.

This clone was picked up a small number of times. V gene TRBV28 combines with J gene TRBJ1-1; D not resolved. This CDR3 contains 11 residues. Trimming stripped 2 bases from V and 6 bases from J, with 4 bases between. Germline CDR1 MDHEN, CDR2 SYDVKM. The CDR3 loop reads CASSLNAEAFF. The CDR3 DNA reads TGTGCCAGCAGTTTAAACGCTGAAGCTTTCTTT.

The chain combines TRBV4-3 with TRBJ2-2, with D hard to call. The CDR3 contains 16 residues. Trimming left V 1 base short and J 3 bases short, with 12 bases between. The germline CDR1 and CDR2 sequences are LGHNA and YSLEER. The CDR3 nucleotides read TGCGCCAGCAGCCAAGGTCCGGCGCCTTACACCGGGGAGCTGTTTTTT. This translates into CASSQGPAPYTGELFF.

The V call is TRBV30, the J call TRBJ2-5; D unresolved. Germline V CDR1 and CDR2: GTSNPN, SVGIG (reference sequence). V was pared by 2 bases and J by 5 bases, with 6 bases between. The CDR3 is 11 amino acids. Here the CDR3 reads CAWSPRETQYF. The CDR3 DNA reads as TGTGCCTGGAGTCCACGGGAGACCCAGTACTTC.

CDR3 sequence (DNA): TGTGCCAGCACGAACAGGGTAGACACTGAAGCTTTCTTT. This translates into CASTNRVDTEAFF. The chain is built from TRBV18 and TRBJ1-1, with D tentatively TRBD1 (6 bases). The V end lost 8 bases, the J end lost 3 bases, and 13 bases lay between the germline ends. Per germline, CDR1 KGHSH and CDR2 LQKENI. The CDR3 has 13 amino acids.

This chain uses TRBV7-9 with TRBJ1-2, with TRBD1 as a possible D gene (5 bases). The CDR3 has 13 amino acids. The germline V and J ends were trimmed by 1 base and 13 bases, with 16 bases remaining between them. Germline CDR1 reads SEHNR; CDR2 reads FQNEAQ (reference sequence). The DNA of the CDR3 is TGTGCCAGCAGCTTAGAGCCCAGGGCCCGAGGCACCTTC. It specifies CASSLEPRARGTF.

In DNA form, the CDR3 reads TGTGCCAGCAGCAAACCCACGACAGGGGCGAACACTGAAGCTTTCTTT. Its protein product is CASSKPTTGANTEAFF. This sequence joins TRBV21-1 and TRBJ1-1; TRBD1 is the table's D call, not checked against the DNA. TRBV21-1 represents a pseudogene. CDR3 length equals 16 residues.